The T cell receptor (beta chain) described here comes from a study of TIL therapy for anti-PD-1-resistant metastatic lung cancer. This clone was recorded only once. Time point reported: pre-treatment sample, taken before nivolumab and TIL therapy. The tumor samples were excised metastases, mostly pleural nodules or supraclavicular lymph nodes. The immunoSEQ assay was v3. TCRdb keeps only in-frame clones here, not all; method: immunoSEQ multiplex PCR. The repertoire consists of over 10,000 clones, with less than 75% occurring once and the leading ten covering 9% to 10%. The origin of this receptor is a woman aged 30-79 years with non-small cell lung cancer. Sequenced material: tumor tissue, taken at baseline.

The CDR3 reads CASMGGDYEQYF. CDR3 nucleotide sequence: TGCGCCAGCATGGGGGGCGACTACGAGCAGTACTTC. V gene TRBV5-1 combines with J gene TRBJ2-5; tentatively, D is TRBD1 or TRBD2 (6 bases each). The J call is doubtful: the DNA matches TRBJ2-7 better. Germline-derived CDR1 and CDR2 are SGHRS and YFSETQ. The CDR3 covers 12 residues.